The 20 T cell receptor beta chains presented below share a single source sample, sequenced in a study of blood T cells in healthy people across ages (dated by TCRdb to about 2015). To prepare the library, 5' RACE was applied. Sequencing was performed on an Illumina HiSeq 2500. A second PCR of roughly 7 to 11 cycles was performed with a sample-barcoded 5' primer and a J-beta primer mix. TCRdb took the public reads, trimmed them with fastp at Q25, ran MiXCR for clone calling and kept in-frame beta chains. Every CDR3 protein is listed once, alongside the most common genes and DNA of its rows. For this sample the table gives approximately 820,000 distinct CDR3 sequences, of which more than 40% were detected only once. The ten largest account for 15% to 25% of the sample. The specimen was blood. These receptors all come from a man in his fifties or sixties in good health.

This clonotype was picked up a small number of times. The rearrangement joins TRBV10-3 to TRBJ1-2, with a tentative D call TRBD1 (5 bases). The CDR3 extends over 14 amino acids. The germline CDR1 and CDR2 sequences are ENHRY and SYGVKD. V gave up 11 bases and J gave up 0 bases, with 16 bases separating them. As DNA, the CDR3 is TGTGCCGCCCGAGGGACTGGGACTAACTATGGCTACACCTTC. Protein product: CAARGTGTNYGYTF.

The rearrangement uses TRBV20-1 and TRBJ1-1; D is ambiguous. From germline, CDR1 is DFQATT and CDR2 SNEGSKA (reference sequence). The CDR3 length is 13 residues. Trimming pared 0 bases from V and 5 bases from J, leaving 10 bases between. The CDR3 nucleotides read TGCAGTGCTAGAGACCGGAGAGGGACTGAAGCTTTCTTT. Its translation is CSARDRRGTEAFF.

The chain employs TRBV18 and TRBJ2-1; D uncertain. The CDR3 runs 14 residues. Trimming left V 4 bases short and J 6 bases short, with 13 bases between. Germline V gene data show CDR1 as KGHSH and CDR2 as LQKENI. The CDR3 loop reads CASSQVSNRNEQFF. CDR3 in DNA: TGTGCCAGCTCACAGGTGTCCAATCGCAATGAGCAGTTCTTC. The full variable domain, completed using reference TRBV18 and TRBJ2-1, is NAGVMQNPRHLVRRRGQEARLRCSPMKGHSHVYWYRQLPEEGLKFMVYLQKENIIDESGMPKERFSAEFPKEGPSILRIQQVVRGDSAAYFCASSQVSNRNEQFFGPGTRLTVL.

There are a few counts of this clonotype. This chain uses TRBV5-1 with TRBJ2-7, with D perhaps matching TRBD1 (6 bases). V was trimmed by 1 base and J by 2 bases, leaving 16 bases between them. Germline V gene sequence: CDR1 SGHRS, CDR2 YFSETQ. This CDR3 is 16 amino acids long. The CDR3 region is CASSLRGQTTTYEQYF. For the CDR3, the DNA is TGCGCCAGCAGCTTGCGAGGACAGACGACAACCTACGAGCAGTACTTC.

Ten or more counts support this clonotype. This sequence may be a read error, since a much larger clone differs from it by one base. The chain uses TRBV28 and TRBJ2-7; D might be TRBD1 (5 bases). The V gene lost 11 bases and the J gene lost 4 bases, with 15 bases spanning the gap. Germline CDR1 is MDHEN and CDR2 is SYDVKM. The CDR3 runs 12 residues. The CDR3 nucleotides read TGTGCCGCGGAAAGGGGCGGTTACGAGCAGTACTTC. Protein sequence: CAAERGGYEQYF.

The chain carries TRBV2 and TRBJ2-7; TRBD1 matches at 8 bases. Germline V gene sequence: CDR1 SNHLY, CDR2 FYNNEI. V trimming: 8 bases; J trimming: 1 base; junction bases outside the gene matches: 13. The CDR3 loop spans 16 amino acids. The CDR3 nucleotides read TGTGCCAGCGGGGCGAGCGGCAGGGGGCCTTCCTACGAGCAGTACTTC. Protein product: CASGASGRGPSYEQYF.

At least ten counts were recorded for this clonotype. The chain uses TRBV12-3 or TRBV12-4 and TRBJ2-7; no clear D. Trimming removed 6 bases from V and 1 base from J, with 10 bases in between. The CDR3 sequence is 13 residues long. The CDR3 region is CASSLRQSYEQYF. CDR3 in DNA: TGTGCCAGCAGCTTAAGACAATCCTACGAGCAGTACTTC.

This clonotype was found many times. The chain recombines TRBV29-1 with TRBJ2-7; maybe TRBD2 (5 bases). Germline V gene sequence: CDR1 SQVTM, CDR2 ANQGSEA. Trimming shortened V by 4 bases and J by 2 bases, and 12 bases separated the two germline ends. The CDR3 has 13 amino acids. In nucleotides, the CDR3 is TGCAGCGTTGGGCAAACCGGGGCCTACGAGCAGTACTTC. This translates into CSVGQTGAYEQYF.

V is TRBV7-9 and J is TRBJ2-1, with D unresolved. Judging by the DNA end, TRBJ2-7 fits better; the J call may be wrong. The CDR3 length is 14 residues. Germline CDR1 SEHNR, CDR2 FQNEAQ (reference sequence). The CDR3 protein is CASSFESSYNEQYF. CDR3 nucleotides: TGTGCCAGCAGCTTTGAAAGCTCCTACAATGAGCAGTACTTC.

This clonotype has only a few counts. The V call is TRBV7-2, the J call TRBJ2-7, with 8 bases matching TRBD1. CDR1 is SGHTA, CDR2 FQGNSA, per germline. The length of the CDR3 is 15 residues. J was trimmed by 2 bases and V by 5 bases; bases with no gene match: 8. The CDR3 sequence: CASSASVTGAYEQYF. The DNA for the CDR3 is TGTGCCAGCAGCGCCTCTGTGACAGGGGCCTACGAGCAGTACTTC.

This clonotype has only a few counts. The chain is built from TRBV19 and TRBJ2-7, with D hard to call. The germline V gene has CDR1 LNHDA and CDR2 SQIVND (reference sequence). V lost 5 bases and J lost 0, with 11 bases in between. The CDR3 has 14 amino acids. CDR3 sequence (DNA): TGTGCCAGTAGTGACCAGTCCCCCTCCTACGAGCAGTACTTC. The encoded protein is CASSDQSPSYEQYF.

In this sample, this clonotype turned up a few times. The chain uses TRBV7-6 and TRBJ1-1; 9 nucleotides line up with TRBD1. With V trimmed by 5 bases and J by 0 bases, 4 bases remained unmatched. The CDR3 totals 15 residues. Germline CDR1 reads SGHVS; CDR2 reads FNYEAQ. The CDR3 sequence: CASSKGQGMNTEAFF. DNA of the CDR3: TGTGCCAGCAGCAAGGGACAGGGAATGAACACTGAAGCTTTCTTT.

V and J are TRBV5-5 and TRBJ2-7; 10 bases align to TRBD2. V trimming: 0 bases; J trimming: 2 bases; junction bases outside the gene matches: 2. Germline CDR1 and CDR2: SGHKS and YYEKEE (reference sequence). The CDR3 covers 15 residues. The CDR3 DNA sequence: TGTGCCAGCAGCTTGGTCAGCGGGGGGGCCTACGAGCAGTACTTC. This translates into CASSLVSGGAYEQYF.

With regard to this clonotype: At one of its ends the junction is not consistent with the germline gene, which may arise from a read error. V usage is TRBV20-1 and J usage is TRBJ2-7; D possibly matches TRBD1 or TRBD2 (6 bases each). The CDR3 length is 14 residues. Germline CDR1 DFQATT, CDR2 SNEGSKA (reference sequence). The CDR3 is CSAPWGASSHEQYF. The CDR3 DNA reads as TGCAGTGCCCCATGGGGGGCTAGCTCCCACGAGCAGTACTTC.

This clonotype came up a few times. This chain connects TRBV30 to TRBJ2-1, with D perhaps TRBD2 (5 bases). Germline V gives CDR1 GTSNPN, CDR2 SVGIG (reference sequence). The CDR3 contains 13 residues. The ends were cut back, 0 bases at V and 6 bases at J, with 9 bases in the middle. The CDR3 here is CAWSVTSSNEQFF. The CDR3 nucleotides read TGTGCCTGGAGTGTTACTAGTAGCAATGAGCAGTTCTTC.

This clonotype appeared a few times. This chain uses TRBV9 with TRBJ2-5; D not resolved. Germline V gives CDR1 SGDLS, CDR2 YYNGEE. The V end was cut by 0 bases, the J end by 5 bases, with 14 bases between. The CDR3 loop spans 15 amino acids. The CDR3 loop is CASSVGSGLGETQYF. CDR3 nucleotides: TGTGCCAGCAGCGTAGGGTCCGGTTTAGGGGAGACCCAGTACTTC.

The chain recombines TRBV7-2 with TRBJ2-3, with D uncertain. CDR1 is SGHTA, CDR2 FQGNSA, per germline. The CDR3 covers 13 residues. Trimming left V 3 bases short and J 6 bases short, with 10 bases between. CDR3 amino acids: CASSFGHTDTQYF. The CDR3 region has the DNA TGTGCCAGCAGCTTTGGTCACACGGATACGCAGTATTTT.

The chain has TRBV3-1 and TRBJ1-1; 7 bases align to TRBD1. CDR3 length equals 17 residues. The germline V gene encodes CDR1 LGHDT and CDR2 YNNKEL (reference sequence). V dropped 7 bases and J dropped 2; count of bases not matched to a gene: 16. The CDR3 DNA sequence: TGTGCCAGCACGAGGACAGGTGCGGTCGTAGGAAACACTGAAGCTTTCTTT. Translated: CASTRTGAVVGNTEAFF.

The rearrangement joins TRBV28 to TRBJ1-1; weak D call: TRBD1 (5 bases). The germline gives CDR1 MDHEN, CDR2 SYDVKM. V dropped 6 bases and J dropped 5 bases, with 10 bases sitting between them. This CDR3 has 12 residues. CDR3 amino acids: CASRKTETEAFF. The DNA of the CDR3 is TGTGCCAGCAGGAAGACAGAGACTGAAGCTTTCTTT.

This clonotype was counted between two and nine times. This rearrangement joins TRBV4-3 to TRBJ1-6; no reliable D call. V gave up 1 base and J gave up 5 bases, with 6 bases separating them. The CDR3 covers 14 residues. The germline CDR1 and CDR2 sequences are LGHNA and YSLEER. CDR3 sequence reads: CASSQASNNSPLHF. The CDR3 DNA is TGCGCCAGCAGCCAAGCTTCAAATAATTCACCCCTCCACTTT.